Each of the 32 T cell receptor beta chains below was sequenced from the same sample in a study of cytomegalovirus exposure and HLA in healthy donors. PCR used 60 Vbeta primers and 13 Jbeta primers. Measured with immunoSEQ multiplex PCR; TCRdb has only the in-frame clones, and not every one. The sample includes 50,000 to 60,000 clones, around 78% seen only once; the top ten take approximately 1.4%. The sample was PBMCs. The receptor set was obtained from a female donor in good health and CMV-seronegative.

CDR3 sequence (DNA): TGTGCCAGCAGTTCGACCAGGGCTAAAGGTCTCACTGAAGCTTTCTTT. This translates into CASSSTRAKGLTEAFF. The J gene is TRBJ1-1, the V gene TRBV25-1; D is possibly TRBD1 (5 bases). The CDR3 has 16 residues. V was cut by 5 bases and J by 4 bases, with 20 bases left in between. Germline lookup yields CDR1 MGHDK and CDR2 SYGVNS.

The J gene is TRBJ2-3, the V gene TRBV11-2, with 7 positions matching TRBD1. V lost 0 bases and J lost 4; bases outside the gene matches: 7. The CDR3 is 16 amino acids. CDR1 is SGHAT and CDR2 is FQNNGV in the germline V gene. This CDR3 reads CASSLERDRAADTQYF. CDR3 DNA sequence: TGTGCCAGCAGCTTAGAACGGGACAGAGCCGCAGATACGCAGTATTTT.

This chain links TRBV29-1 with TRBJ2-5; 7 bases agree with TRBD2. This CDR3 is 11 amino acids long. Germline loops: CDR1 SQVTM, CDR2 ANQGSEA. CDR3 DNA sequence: TGCGCGACGGTGGGGGGGGAGACCCAGTACTTC. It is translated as CATVGGETQYF.

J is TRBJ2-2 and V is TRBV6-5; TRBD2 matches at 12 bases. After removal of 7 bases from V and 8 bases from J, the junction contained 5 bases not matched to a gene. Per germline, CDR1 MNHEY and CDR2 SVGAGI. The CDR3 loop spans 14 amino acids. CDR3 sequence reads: CASKGTSGSGELFF. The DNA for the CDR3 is TGTGCCAGCAAGGGGACTAGCGGGTCGGGGGAGCTGTTTTTT.

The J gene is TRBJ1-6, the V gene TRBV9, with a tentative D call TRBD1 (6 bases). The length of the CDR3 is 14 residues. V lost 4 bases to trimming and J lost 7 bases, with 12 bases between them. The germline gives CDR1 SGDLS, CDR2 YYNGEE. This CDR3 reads CASSSYRVNSPLHF. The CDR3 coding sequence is TGTGCCAGCAGCTCCTACAGGGTCAATTCACCCCTCCACTTT.

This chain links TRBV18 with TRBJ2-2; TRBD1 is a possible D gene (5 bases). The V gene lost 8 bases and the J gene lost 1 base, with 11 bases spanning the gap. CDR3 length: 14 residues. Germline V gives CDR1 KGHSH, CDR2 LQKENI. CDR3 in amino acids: CASVTVLNTGELFF. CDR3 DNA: TGTGCCAGCGTGACAGTCCTGAACACCGGGGAGCTGTTTTTT.

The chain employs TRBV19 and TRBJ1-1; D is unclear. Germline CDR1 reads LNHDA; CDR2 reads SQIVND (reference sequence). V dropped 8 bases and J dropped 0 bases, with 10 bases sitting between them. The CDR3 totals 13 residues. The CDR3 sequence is CASVDTMNTEAFF. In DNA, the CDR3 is TGTGCCAGTGTTGACACGATGAACACTGAAGCTTTCTTT.

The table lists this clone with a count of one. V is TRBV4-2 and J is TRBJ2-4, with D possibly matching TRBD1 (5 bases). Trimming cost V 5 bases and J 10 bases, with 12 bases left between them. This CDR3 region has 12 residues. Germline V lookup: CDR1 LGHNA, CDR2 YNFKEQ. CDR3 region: CASSGPREIQYF. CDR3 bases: TGTGCCAGCAGCGGACCCAGGGAAATTCAGTACTTC.

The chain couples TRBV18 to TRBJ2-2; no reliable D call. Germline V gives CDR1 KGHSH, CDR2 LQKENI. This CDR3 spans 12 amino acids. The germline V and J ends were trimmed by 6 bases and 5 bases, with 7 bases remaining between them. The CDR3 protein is CASSRLTGELFF. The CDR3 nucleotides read TGTGCCAGCTCGCGACTTACCGGGGAGCTGTTTTTT.

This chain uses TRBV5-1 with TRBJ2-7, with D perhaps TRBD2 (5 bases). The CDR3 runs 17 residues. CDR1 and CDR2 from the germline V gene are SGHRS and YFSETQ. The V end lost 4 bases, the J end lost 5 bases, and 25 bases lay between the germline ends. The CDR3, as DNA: TGCGCCAGCAGCCCTTCACTAGGCCCCTATACTACGAACGAGCAGTACTTC. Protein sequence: CASSPSLGPYTTNEQYF.

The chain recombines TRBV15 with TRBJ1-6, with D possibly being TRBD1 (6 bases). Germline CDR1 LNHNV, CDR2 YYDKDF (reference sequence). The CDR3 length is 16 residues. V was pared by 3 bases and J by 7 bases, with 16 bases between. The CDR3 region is CATSSRGGHRNSPLHF. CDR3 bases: TGTGCCACCAGCAGCAGAGGGGGACACAGAAATTCACCCCTCCACTTT.

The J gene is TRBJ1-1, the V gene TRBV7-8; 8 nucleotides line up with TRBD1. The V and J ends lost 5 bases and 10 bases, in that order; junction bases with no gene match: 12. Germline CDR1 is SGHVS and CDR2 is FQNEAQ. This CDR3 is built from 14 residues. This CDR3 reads CASSLRTGNRRAFF. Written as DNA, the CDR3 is TGTGCCAGCAGCCTACGGACAGGGAATCGGAGAGCTTTCTTT. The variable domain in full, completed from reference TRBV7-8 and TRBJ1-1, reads GAGVSQSPRYKVAKRGQDVALRCDPISGHVSLFWYQQALGQGPEFLTYFQNEAQLDKSGLPSDRFFAERPEGSVSTLKIQRTQQEDSAVYLCASSLRTGNRRAFFGQGTRLTVV.

This CDR3 is CASSHGTSGGAETQYF. CDR3 sequence (DNA): TGTGCCAGCAGCCATGGGACTAGCGGGGGGGCCGAGACCCAGTACTTC. The chain has TRBV4-2 and TRBJ2-5; 16 bases are a match to TRBD2. Germline loops: CDR1 LGHNA, CDR2 YNFKEQ. The CDR3 runs 16 residues. V was clipped by 3 bases and J by 5 bases; unmatched bases: 3.

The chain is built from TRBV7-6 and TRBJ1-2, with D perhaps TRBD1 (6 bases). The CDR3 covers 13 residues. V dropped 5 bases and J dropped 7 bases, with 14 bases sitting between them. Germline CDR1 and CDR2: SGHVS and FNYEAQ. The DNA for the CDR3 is TGTGCCAGCAGCGGGGGGGGGCCCGGTGGCTACACCTTC. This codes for CASSGGGPGGYTF.

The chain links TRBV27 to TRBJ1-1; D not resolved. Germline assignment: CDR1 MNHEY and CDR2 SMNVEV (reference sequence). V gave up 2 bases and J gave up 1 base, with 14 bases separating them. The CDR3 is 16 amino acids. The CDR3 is CASSLRSTDWNTEAFF. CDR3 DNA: TGTGCCAGCAGTTTACGATCGACTGATTGGAACACTGAAGCTTTCTTT.

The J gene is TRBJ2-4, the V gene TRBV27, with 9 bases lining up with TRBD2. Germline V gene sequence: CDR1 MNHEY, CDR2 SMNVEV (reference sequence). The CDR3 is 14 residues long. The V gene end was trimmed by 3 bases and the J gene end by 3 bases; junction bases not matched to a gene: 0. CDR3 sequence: CASSFSGGKNIQYF. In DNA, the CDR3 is TGTGCCAGCAGTTTTAGCGGGGGCAAAAACATTCAGTACTTC.

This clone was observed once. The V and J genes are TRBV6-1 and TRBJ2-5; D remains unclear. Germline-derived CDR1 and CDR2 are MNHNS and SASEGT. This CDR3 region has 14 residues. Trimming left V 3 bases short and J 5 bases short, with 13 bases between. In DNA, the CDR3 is TGTGCCAGCAGTGATCTAGTATGGTTGGAGACCCAGTACTTC. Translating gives CASSDLVWLETQYF.

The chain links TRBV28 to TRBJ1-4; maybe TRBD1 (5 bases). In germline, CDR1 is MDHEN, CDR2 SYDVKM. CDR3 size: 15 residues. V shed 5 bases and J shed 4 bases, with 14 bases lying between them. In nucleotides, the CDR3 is TGTGCCAGCAGTACGGCGACAGCCTTTAATGAAAAACTGTTTTTT. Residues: CASSTATAFNEKLFF.

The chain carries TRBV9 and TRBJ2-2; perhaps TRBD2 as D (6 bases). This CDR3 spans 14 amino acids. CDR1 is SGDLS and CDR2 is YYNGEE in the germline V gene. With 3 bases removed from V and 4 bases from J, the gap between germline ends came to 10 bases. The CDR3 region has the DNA TGTGCCAGCAGCGCGGGAGTCTCCACCGGGGAGCTGTTTTTT. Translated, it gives CASSAGVSTGELFF.

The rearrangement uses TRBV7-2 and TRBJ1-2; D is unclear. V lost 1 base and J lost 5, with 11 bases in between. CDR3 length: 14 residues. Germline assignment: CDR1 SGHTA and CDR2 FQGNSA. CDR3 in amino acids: CASSLVGQKYGYTF. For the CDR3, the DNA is TGTGCCAGCAGCTTAGTTGGGCAGAAATATGGCTACACCTTC.

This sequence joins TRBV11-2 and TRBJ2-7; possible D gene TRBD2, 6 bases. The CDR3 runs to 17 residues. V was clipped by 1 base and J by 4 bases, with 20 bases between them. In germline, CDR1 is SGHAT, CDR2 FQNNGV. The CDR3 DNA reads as TGTGCCAGCAGCTTAGCAAATGGGGAGCGGCGGGGATACGAGCAGTACTTC. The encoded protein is CASSLANGERRGYEQYF. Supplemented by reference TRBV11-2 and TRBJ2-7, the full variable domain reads EAGVAQSPRYKIIEKRQSVAFWCNPISGHATLYWYQQILGQGPKLLIQFQNNGVVDDSQLPKDRFSAERLKGVDSTLKIQPAKLEDSAVYLCASSLANGERRGYEQYFGPGTRLTVT.

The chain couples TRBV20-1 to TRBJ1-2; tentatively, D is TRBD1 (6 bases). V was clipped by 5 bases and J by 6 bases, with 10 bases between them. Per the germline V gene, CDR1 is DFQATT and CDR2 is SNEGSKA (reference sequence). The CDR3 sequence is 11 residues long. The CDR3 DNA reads TGCAGTGCTGACAGGAGGAATGGCTACACCTTC. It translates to CSADRRNGYTF.

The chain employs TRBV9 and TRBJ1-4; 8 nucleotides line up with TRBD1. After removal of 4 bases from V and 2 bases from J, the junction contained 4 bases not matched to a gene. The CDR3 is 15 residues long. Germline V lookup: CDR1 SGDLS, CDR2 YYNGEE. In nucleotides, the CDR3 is TGTGCCAGCAGCCCACGGACAGGGACTAATGAAAAACTGTTTTTT. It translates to CASSPRTGTNEKLFF.

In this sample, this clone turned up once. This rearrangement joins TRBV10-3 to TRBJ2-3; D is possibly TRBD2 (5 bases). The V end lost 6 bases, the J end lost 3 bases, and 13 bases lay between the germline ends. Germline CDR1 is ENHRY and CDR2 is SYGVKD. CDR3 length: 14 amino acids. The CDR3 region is CAIRTAGVTDTQYF. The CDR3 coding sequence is TGTGCCATCAGAACAGCCGGGGTTACAGATACGCAGTATTTT.

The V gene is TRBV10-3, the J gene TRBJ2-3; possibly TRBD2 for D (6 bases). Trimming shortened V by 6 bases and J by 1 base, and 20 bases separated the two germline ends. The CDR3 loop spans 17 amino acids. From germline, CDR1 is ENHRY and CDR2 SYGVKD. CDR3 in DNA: TGTGCCATCAGGGTCGCGGGGCAATACTCCCGCACAGATACGCAGTATTTT. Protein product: CAIRVAGQYSRTDTQYF.

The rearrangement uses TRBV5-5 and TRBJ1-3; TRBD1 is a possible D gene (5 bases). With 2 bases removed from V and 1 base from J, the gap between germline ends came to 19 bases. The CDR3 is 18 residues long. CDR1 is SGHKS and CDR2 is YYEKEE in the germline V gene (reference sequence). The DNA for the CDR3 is TGTGCCAGCAGCTTACCTCAGGGATCAAGTTTTTCTGGAAACACCATATATTTT. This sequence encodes CASSLPQGSSFSGNTIYF.

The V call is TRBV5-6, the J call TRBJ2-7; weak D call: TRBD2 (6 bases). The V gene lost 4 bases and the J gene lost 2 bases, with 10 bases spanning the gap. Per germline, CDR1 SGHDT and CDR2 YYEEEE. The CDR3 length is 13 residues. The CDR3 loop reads CASSRWGAYEQYF. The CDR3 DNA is TGTGCCAGCAGCCGGTGGGGGGCCTACGAGCAGTACTTC.

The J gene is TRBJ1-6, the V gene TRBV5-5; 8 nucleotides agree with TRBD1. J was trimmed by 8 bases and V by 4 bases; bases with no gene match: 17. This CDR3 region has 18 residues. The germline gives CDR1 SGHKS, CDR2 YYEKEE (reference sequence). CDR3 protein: CASSQSQGASGSYSPLHF. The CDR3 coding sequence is TGTGCCAGCAGCCAATCCCAGGGGGCATCAGGGTCTTATTCACCCCTCCACTTT.

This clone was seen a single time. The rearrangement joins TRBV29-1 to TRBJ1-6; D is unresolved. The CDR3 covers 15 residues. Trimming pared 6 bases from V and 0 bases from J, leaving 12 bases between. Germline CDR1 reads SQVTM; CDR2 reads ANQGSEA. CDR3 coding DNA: TGCAGCGTACTAGACGGAAGCTCCTATAATTCACCCCTCCACTTT. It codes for CSVLDGSSYNSPLHF.

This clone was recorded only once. As DNA, the CDR3 is TGTGCCAGCAGCTTAGGATTGGGCAGTTACTCCTACGAGCAGTACTTC. Amino acids: CASSLGLGSYSYEQYF. The chain employs TRBV11-2 and TRBJ2-7; D uncertain. Germline V gives CDR1 SGHAT, CDR2 FQNNGV. This CDR3 contains 16 residues. V lost 1 base to trimming and J lost 0 bases, with 13 bases between them.

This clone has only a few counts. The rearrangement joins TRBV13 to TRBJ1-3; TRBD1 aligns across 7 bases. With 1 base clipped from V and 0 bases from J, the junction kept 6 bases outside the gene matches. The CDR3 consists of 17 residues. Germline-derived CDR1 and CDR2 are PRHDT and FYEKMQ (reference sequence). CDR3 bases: TGTGCCAGCAGCTTAGTCCGGACAGGCCTCTCTGGAAACACCATATATTTT. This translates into CASSLVRTGLSGNTIYF.

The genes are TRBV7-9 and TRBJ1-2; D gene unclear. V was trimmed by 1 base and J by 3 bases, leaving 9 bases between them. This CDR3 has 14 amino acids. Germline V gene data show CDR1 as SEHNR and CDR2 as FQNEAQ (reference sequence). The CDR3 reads CASSLGQAHYGYTF. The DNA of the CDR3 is TGTGCCAGCAGCTTAGGGCAGGCGCACTATGGCTACACCTTC. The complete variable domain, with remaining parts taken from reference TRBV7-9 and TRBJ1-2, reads DTGVSQNPRHKITKRGQNVTFRCDPISEHNRLYWYRQTLGQGPEFLTYFQNEAQLEKSRLLSDRFSAERPKGSFSTLEIQRTEQGDSAMYLCASSLGQAHYGYTFGSGTRLTVV.